The 23 T cell receptor beta chains below all came from one sample that was sequenced in a study of immune cell composition in non-small cell lung cancer. Generated by immunoSEQ multiplex PCR, the TCRdb table keeps only in-frame clones and is missing some. The profile shows several thousand clones, approximately 80% of them singletons. The sample was lung tumor tissue. The receptor source for this set is a human donor with non-small cell lung cancer.

The chain employs TRBV5-6 and TRBJ2-6; tentatively, D is TRBD1 (7 bases). Trimming shortened V by 4 bases and J by 2 bases, and 22 bases separated the two germline ends. The germline CDR1 and CDR2 sequences are SGHDT and YYEEEE. The CDR3 is 19 amino acids. The CDR3, as DNA: TGTGCCAGCAGCGCCGGGGGACAGATTCCCCTTGCTGGGGCCAACGTCCTGACTTTC. Its protein is CASSAGGQIPLAGANVLTF.

This sequence joins TRBV7-2 and TRBJ1-1; possible D gene TRBD1, 6 bases. V was shortened by 7 bases and J by 5 bases, with 23 bases between the two germline ends. Looked up from germline, CDR1 is SGHTA and CDR2 is FQGNSA. The CDR3 has 16 residues. CDR3 coding DNA: TGTGCCAGCACCCACGGCGGGGGGCGTTTGTTAACTGAAGCTTTCTTT. This sequence encodes CASTHGGGRLLTEAFF.

The chain recombines TRBV27 with TRBJ1-1; perhaps TRBD1 as D (6 bases). The CDR3 totals 15 residues. V lost 2 bases, J lost 1 base, and 11 bases lay in between. Germline CDR1 is MNHEY and CDR2 is SMNVEV (reference sequence). In DNA, the CDR3 is TGTGCCAGCAGTTTAGCCTTACAGGGGAACACTGAAGCTTTCTTT. Its protein is CASSLALQGNTEAFF.

The chain carries TRBV15 and TRBJ1-4; 9 nucleotides line up with TRBD1. CDR1 and CDR2 (germline): LNHNV, YYDKDF (reference sequence). J gave up 3 bases and V 1 base, and 9 bases lay outside the gene matches. The CDR3 length is 18 residues. DNA for the CDR3: TGTGCCACCAGCAGAGGGTATACAGGGGGCGAAGCTAATGAAAAACTGTTTTTT. It codes for CATSRGYTGGEANEKLFF.

In DNA form, the CDR3 reads TGTGCCAGCAGCTTCCAGGGGGCGCGGACCGGGGAGCTGTTTTTT. Its protein product is CASSFQGARTGELFF. The chain carries TRBV5-4 and TRBJ2-2; 8 bases fit TRBD1. J was trimmed by 5 bases and V by 2 bases; bases with no gene match: 5. The CDR3 sequence is 15 residues long. Germline CDR1 reads SGHNT; CDR2 reads YYREEE (reference sequence).

The chain uses TRBV2 and TRBJ2-3, with 10 nucleotides matching TRBD2. V was clipped by 0 bases and J by 5 bases; unmatched bases: 8. The CDR3 covers 17 residues. Germline assignment: CDR1 SNHLY and CDR2 FYNNEI. CDR3: CASSEASSGSLLDTQYF. The CDR3 nucleotides read TGTGCCAGCAGTGAAGCGTCTAGCGGGAGCCTCCTAGATACGCAGTATTTT.

The rearrangement joins TRBV28 to TRBJ2-1, with 9 bases lining up with TRBD2. V lost 5 bases and J lost 2; bases outside the gene matches: 10. The germline gives CDR1 MDHEN, CDR2 SYDVKM. This CDR3 has 17 amino acids. CDR3 in DNA: TGTGCCAGCAGTGTGTGGGCTAGCGGGAAAGCCTACAATGAGCAGTTCTTC. Its translation is CASSVWASGKAYNEQFF.

This rearrangement joins TRBV4-3 to TRBJ1-2; possible D gene TRBD1, 5 bases. From germline, CDR1 is LGHNA and CDR2 YSLEER. The CDR3 runs to 16 residues. V shed 1 base and J shed 5 bases, with 17 bases lying between them. CDR3 loop: CASSQAFQTVLYGYTF. The CDR3 coding sequence is TGCGCCAGCAGCCAAGCGTTTCAGACAGTTTTATATGGCTACACCTTC.

The V and J genes are TRBV19 and TRBJ2-3; the match to TRBD1 covers 10 bases. Germline loops: CDR1 LNHDA, CDR2 SQIVND (reference sequence). V lost 5 bases and J lost 14; bases outside the gene matches: 7. The length of the CDR3 is 12 residues. CDR3 DNA sequence: TGTGCCAGTAGTTCACCCGGGACAGGGGCGTATTTT. This gives the protein CASSSPGTGAYF.

The chain employs TRBV7-8 and TRBJ1-3; TRBD1 matches at 8 bases. Germline values: CDR1 SGHVS, CDR2 FQNEAQ. J was trimmed by 3 bases and V by 5 bases; bases with no gene match: 3. The CDR3 runs 14 residues. The CDR3 sequence is CASSLTGDGNTIYF. In nucleotides, the CDR3 is TGTGCCAGCAGCCTGACAGGGGATGGAAACACCATATATTTT.

This rearrangement joins TRBV6-5 to TRBJ2-3, with a tentative D call TRBD2 (6 bases). Looked up from germline, CDR1 is MNHEY and CDR2 is SVGAGI. Trimming took off 6 bases at V and 5 bases at J, with 12 bases between the two ends. This CDR3 is 13 amino acids long. This CDR3 is CASRSAGLDTQYF. In nucleotides, the CDR3 is TGTGCCAGCAGGTCCGCGGGGTTAGATACGCAGTATTTT.

The chain links TRBV27 to TRBJ1-4; maybe TRBD1 (5 bases). V lost 5 bases, J lost 2 bases, and 18 bases lay in between. CDR1 MNHEY and CDR2 SMNVEV come from the germline V gene (reference sequence). The CDR3 totals 17 residues. As DNA, the CDR3 is TGTGCCAGCAGTCCCTGGGGCGGGGGTCGGACTAATGAAAAACTGTTTTTT. Translating gives CASSPWGGGRTNEKLFF.

This clone was seen only a few times. CDR3 DNA: TGCGCCAGCAGCTTGATGTCCGGGACAAGGAACACCGGGGAGCTGTTTTTT. It codes for CASSLMSGTRNTGELFF. The rearrangement links TRBV5-1 to TRBJ2-2; D possibly corresponds to TRBD1 (6 bases). The germline CDR1 and CDR2 sequences are SGHRS and YFSETQ. The CDR3 runs 17 residues. V lost 1 base, J lost 1 base, and 14 bases lay in between. Combining the CDR3 with reference TRBV5-1 and TRBJ2-2 gives the whole variable domain KAGVTQTPRYLIKTRGQQVTLSCSPISGHRSVSWYQQTPGQGLQFLFEYFSETQRNKGNFPGRFSGRQFSNSRSEMNVSTLELGDSALYLCASSLMSGTRNTGELFFGEGSRLTVL.

This clone came up once. The CDR3 loop is CASSFIGESYEQYF. The CDR3 DNA follows: TGTGCCAGCAGTTTTATAGGGGAATCCTACGAGCAGTACTTC. V gene TRBV28 combines with J gene TRBJ2-7; perhaps TRBD1 as D (5 bases). V lost 3 bases and J 1 base, leaving 10 bases between the germline ends. The CDR3 has 14 amino acids. Germline V gene data show CDR1 as MDHEN and CDR2 as SYDVKM.

The CDR3 protein is CASSSTSGAYEQYF. CDR3 bases: TGCGCCAGCAGCTCTACTAGCGGAGCCTACGAGCAGTACTTC. This chain uses TRBV5-1 with TRBJ2-7, with 8 bases identical to TRBD2. Germline values: CDR1 SGHRS, CDR2 YFSETQ. The V and J ends lost 3 bases and 2 bases, in that order; junction bases with no gene match: 4. CDR3 length: 14 residues.

The rearrangement links TRBV28 to TRBJ2-1, with a tentative D call TRBD2 (5 bases). Trimming left V 5 bases short and J 9 bases short, with 23 bases between. From germline, CDR1 is MDHEN and CDR2 SYDVKM. The CDR3 is made up of 16 amino acids. The CDR3: CASSPSDRALGSEQFF. The CDR3 DNA is TGTGCCAGCAGTCCCTCGGACCGGGCCCTGGGGAGTGAGCAGTTCTTC.

The J gene is TRBJ1-5, the V gene TRBV19, with a weak D call TRBD1 (6 bases). The CDR3 covers 15 residues. Germline CDR1 LNHDA, CDR2 SQIVND (reference sequence). V was clipped by 5 bases and J by 4 bases, with 15 bases between them. The CDR3 here is CASSGGASRNQPQHF. The CDR3 coding sequence is TGTGCCAGTAGTGGGGGGGCTTCGAGAAATCAGCCCCAGCATTTT.

The V call is TRBV20-1, the J call TRBJ2-4; D is perhaps TRBD1 (7 bases). V shed 1 base and J shed 16 bases, with 14 bases lying between them. CDR3 size: 11 residues. Germline CDR1 DFQATT, CDR2 SNEGSKA (reference sequence). CDR3 coding DNA: TGCAGTGCTAGAGGGCCCCAGGGGGGTTACTTC. It specifies CSARGPQGGYF.

The chain links TRBV12-5 to TRBJ2-7; possibly TRBD1 for D (6 bases). The CDR3 is 12 residues long. Between the trimmed V and J ends, which lost 8 bases and 5 bases, there was a span of 13 bases. CDR1 and CDR2 (germline): LGHNT, FRNRAP. CDR3 DNA: TGTGCTAGTTCAGGACAGACGAACGAGCAGTACTTC. It codes for CASSGQTNEQYF.

The genes are TRBV7-9 and TRBJ1-1; 10 bases fit TRBD1. The CDR3 sequence is 16 residues long. J lost 1 base, V lost 4 bases, and 6 bases had no gene match. Germline V gene lookup returns CDR1 SEHNR and CDR2 FQNEAQ (reference sequence). DNA for the CDR3: TGTGCCAGCAGCTGGGACAGGGGATCAGGGAACACTGAAGCTTTCTTT. Its translation: CASSWDRGSGNTEAFF.

The chain is built from TRBV30 and TRBJ2-7; TRBD1 is a possible D gene (6 bases). CDR1 and CDR2 from the germline V gene are GTSNPN and SVGIG (reference sequence). V lost 5 bases to trimming and J lost 5 bases, with 16 bases between them. The CDR3 is 13 residues long. The CDR3 spells CAWGQPGPHEQYF. CDR3 in DNA: TGTGCCTGGGGACAGCCCGGCCCCCACGAGCAGTACTTC.

The chain employs TRBV5-1 and TRBJ2-7, with D perhaps TRBD2 (6 bases). CDR1 is SGHRS and CDR2 is YFSETQ in the germline V gene. The CDR3 spans 16 residues. With 6 bases removed from V and 3 bases from J, the gap between germline ends came to 22 bases. Written as DNA, the CDR3 is TGCGCCAGCAACCCATCCACATTTGGGGGGAACTACGAGCAGTACTTC. The encoded protein is CASNPSTFGGNYEQYF. Together with reference TRBV5-1 and TRBJ2-7, the CDR3 gives the full variable domain: KAGVTQTPRYLIKTRGQQVTLSCSPISGHRSVSWYQQTPGQGLQFLFEYFSETQRNKGNFPGRFSGRQFSNSRSEMNVSTLELGDSALYLCASNPSTFGGNYEQYFGPGTRLTVT.

The gene calls are TRBV18 and TRBJ1-1, with D perhaps matching TRBD1 (6 bases). CDR1 and CDR2 (germline): KGHSH, LQKENI. Trimming stripped 5 bases from V and 1 base from J, with 8 bases between. The CDR3 consists of 13 residues. CDR3 protein: CASSRTENTEAFF. In DNA, the CDR3 is TGTGCCAGCTCAAGGACAGAGAACACTGAAGCTTTCTTT.